The T cell receptor beta chain under discussion was sequenced for a study of shared clonotypes between healthy human individuals. Naive CD8 cells lacked CD45RO, underwent positive selection for CCR7 and left out terminally differentiated effector memory CD45RA+ cells. Donors had no recently reported acute infections or vaccinations and were HIV-negative. Clones were read by immunoSEQ multiplex PCR, and TCRdb kept only the in-frame ones, dropping some. The table includes over 2 million clones, about 95% detected once. Sample: naive CD8+ T cells sorted from blood. The source of this sequence is a man aged 18 to 29 in good health.

Here the CDR3 DNA reads TGTGCCAGCAGTTTCGTCCCCTCAGGGGGTCCGGCTGAAGCTTTCTTT. Its protein is CASSFVPSGGPAEAFF. The chain recombines TRBV28 with TRBJ1-1; 7 nucleotides agree with TRBD1. The CDR3 is 16 residues long. Germline V gene sequence: CDR1 MDHEN, CDR2 SYDVKM. With 3 bases clipped from V and 6 bases from J, the junction kept 13 bases outside the gene matches. The full variable domain, completed using reference TRBV28 and TRBJ1-1, is DVKVTQSSRYLVKRTGEKVFLECVQDMDHENMFWYRQDPGLGLRLIYFSYDVKMKEKGDIPEGYSVSREKKERFSLILESASTNQTSMYLCASSFVPSGGPAEAFFGQGTRLTVV.